This record covers a single TCR beta chain. Its antigen is still unknown. Base qualities are not recorded, but no much larger clone differs from it by a single base. TCRbeta CDR3 regions were amplified from genomic DNA by means of the immunoSEQ Assay, a bias-controlled multiplex PCR. For the original study's pipeline: Within the assay, amplification of reference gene primers was used to estimate how many nucleated cells each sample contained. To quantify the absolute abundance of each unique TCRbeta CDR3 rearrangement, sequence reads were collapsed and filtered. For each sample, productive Simpson clonality was calculated as the square root of Simpson's diversity index across productive rearrangements. TCRdb limited this immuneACCESS table to in-frame rearrangements with V and J called. A share of clones is missing; checked studies link under half to unresolved V genes, and the rest is unexplained. That table furnishes V, J and clone size, whereas the DNA furnished D and trimming. This sample is represented by tens of thousands of clones; around 81% of them were singletons. The ten largest clonotypes hold 15% of the sample.

The collaborating institutions used their own protocols to collect whole blood in K2EDTA tubes. For TCRbeta analysis, collaborators shipped samples as frozen whole blood, isolated PBMCs, or DNA extracted from either of those sample types. There are 12 amino acids in the CDR3, from cysteine to phenylalanine inclusive. Only the CDR3 DNA stays, 36 bases, in frame from base 1. Per the germline V gene (reference sequence), DFQATT is the CDR1 and SNEGSKA is the CDR2. Relative to germline, V is 3 bases shorter and J is 7 bases shorter, with 10 bases between their ends. The sample originates from a study of blood T cell repertoires in COVID-19 (dated by TCRdb to 2018 to 2020). About the study as a whole: Samples covering the acute and convalescent phases of COVID-19 were provided by collaborators in the United States, Italy and Spain. The material from the prospective study consisted of cDNA or gDNA derived from T cells, B-cell-depleted T cells, or PBMCs. Subjects who had been exposed to COVID-19, were actively infected with it, or had recovered from it provided the deeply sampled blood TCRbeta repertoires that made up the dataset. A freely available public database, intended as a resource for researchers studying the immune response to SARS-CoV-2, is where the repertoires were released. The samples were drawn from two sources: the first 160 participants of the ongoing ImmuneRACE study, and some 1,300 subjects contributed by 6 global collaborators. A de-identified subject ID, COVID-19 status, age in years and sex were almost always included in the sample metadata. HLA class I and class II types, where available, came from metadata supplied by the sample provider rather than from assay-based typing.

Findings and caveats that apply to the study as a whole: The quantity of clinical and demographic metadata differed by source and by participant and was supplied without curation.

This TCR came from a human donor in a cohort sampled during active COVID-19. The chain is encoded by TRBV20-1 joined to TRBJ2-1, with the D gene not clear enough to name. Sequences were obtained from peripheral blood. The CDR3 region: CSASQYWNEQFF. In nucleotides, the sequence is TGCAGTGCTAGTCAATACTGGAATGAGCAGTTCTTC.